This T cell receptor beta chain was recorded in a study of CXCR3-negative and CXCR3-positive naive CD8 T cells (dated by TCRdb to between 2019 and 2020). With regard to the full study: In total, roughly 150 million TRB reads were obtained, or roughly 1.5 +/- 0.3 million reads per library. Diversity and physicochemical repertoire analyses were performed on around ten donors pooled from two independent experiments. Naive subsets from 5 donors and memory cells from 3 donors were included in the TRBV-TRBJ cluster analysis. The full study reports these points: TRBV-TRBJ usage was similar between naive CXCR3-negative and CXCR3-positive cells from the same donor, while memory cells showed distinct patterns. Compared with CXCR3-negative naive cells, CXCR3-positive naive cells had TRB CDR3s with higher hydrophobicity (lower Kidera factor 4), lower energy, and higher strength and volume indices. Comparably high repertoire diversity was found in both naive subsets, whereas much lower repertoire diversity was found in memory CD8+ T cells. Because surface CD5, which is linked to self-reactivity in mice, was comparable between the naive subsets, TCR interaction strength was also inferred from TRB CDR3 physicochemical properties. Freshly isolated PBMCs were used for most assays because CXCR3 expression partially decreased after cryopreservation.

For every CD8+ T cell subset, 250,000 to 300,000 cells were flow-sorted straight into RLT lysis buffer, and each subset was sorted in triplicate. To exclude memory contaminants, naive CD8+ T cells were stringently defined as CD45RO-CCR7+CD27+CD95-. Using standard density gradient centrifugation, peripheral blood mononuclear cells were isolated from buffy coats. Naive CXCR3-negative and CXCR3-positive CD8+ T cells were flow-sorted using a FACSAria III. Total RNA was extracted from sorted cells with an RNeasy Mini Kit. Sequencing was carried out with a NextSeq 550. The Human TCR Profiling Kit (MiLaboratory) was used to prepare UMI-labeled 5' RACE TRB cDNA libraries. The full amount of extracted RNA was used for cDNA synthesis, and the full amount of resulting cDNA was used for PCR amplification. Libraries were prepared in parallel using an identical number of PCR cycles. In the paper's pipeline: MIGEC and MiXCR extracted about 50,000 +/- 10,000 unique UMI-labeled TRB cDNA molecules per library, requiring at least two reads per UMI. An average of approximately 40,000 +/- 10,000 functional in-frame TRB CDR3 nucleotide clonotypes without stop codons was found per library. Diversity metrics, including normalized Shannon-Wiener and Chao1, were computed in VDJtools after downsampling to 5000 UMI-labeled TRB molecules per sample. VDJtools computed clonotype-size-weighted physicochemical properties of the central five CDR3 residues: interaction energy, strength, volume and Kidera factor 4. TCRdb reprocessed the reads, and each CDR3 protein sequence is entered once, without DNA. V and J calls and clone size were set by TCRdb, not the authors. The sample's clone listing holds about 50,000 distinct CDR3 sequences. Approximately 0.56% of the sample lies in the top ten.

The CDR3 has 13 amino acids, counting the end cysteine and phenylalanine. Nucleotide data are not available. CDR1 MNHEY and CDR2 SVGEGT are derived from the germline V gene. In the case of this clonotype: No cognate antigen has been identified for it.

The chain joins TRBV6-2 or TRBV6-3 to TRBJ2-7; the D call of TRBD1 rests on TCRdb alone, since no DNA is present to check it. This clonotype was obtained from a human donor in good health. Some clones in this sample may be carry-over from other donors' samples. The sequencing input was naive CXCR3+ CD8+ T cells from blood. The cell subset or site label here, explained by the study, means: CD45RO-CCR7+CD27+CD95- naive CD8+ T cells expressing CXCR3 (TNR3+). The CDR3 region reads CASSWTGTYEQYF.